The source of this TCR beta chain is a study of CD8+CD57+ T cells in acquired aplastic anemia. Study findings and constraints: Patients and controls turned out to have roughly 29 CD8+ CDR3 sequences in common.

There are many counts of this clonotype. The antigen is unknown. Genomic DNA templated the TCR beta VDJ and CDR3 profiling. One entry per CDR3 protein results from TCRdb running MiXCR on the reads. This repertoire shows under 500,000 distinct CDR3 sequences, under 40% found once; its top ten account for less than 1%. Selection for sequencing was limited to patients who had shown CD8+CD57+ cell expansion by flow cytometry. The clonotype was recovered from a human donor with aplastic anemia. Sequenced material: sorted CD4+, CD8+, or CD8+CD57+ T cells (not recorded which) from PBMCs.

As DNA, the CDR3 is TGTGCCAGCAGCCTGACCCCGGGGCATGGCTACACCTTC. Protein sequence: CASSLTPGHGYTF. The chain carries TRBV7-9 and TRBJ1-2; TRBD1 might be the D (5 bases). This CDR3 comprises 13 residues. The V and J ends lost 5 bases and 6 bases respectively, with 13 bases between them. Looked up from germline, CDR1 is SEHNR and CDR2 is FQNEAQ (reference sequence).